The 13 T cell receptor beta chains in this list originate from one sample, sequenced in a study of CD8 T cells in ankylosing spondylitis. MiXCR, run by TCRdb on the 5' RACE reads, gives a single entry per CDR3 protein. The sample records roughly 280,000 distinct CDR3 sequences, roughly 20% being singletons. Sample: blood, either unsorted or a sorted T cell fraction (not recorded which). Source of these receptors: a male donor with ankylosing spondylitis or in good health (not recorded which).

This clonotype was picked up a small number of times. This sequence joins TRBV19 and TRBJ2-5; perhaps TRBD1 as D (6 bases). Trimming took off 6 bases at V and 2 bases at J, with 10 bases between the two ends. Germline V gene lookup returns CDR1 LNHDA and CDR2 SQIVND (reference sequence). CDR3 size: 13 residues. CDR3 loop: CASSEGVQETQYF. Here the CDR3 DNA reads TGTGCCAGTAGCGAGGGGGTTCAAGAGACCCAGTACTTC.

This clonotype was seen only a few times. The CDR3 reads CASSGPRGYSTDTQYF. Written as DNA, the CDR3 is TGTGCCAGCAGTGGACCCAGGGGCTACAGCACAGATACGCAGTATTTT. V is TRBV2 and J is TRBJ2-3; possibly TRBD1 for D (6 bases). Trimming removed 4 bases from V and 0 bases from J, with 14 bases in between. The germline CDR1 and CDR2 sequences are SNHLY and FYNNEI. This CDR3 spans 16 amino acids.

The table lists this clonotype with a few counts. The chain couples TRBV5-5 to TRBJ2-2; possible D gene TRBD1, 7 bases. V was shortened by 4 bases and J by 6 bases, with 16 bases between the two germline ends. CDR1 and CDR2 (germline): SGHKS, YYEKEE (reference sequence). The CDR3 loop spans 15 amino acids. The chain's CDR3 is CASSGGGTVPGELFF. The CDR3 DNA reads TGTGCCAGCAGCGGTGGCGGGACAGTCCCCGGGGAGCTGTTTTTT.

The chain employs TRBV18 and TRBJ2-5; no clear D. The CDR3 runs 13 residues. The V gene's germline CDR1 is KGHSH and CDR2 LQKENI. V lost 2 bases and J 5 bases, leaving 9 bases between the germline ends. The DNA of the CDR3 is TGTGCCAGCTCACCAGGGGAAAGGGAGACCCAGTACTTC. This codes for CASSPGERETQYF.

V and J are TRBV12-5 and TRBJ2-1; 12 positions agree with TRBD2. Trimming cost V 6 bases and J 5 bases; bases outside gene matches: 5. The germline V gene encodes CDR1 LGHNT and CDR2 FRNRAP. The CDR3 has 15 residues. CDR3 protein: CASGSLAGGNNEQFF. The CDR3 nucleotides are TGTGCTAGTGGCTCTCTAGCGGGGGGGAACAATGAGCAGTTCTTC.

The DNA of the CDR3 is TGTGCCAGCAGTCCAAACGACGGGGTAAGAGCTTTCTTT. Translating gives CASSPNDGVRAFF. The chain is built from TRBV6-6 and TRBJ1-1, with D hard to call. The V end lost 5 bases, the J end lost 10 bases, and 17 bases lay between the germline ends. Germline V gives CDR1 MNHNY, CDR2 SVGAGI (reference sequence). The CDR3 has 13 amino acids.

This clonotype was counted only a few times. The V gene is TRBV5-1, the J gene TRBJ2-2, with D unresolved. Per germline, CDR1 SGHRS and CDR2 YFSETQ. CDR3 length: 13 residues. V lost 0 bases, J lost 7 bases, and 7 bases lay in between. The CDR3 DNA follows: TGCGCCAGCAGCTTGGTGGGGAACGGGGAGCTGTTTTTT. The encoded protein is CASSLVGNGELFF.

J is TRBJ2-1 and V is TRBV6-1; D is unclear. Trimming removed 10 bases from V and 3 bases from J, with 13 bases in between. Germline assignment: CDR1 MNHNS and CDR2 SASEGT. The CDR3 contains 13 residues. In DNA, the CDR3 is TGTGCCACCGGAGTTCCGGTCTACAATGAGCAGTTCTTC. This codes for CATGVPVYNEQFF.

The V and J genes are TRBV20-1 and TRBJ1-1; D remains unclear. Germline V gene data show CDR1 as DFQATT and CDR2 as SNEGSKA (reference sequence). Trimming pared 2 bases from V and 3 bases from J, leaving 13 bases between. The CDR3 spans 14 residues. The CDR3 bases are TGCAGTGCTAGAAAGACCCGGGGAGACACTGAAGCTTTCTTT. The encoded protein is CSARKTRGDTEAFF.

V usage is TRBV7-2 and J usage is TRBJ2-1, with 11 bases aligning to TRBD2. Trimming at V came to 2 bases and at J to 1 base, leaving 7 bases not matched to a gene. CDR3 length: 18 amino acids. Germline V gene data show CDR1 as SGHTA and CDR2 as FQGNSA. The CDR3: CASSLPYSSGRSYNEQFF. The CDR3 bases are TGTGCCAGCAGCTTACCGTACTCTAGCGGGAGGTCCTACAATGAGCAGTTCTTC.

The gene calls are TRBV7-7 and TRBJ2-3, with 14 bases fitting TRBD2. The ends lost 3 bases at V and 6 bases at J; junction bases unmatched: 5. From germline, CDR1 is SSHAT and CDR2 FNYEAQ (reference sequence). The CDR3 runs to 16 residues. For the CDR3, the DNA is TGTGCCAGCAGCTTGACTAGCGGGAGGGAGGGGGATACGCAGTATTTT. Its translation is CASSLTSGREGDTQYF.

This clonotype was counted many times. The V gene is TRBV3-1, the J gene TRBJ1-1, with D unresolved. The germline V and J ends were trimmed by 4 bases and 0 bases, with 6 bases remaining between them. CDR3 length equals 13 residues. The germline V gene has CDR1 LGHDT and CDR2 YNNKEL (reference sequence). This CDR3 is CASSLTVNTEAFF. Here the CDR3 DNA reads TGTGCCAGCAGCCTCACAGTGAACACTGAAGCTTTCTTT.

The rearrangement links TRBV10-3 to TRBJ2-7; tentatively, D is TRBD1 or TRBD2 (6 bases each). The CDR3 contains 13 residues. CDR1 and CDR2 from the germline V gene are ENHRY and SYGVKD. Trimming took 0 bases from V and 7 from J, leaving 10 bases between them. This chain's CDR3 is CAISESEGDEQYV. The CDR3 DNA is TGTGCCATCAGTGAGTCGGAGGGGGATGAGCAGTACGTC.